The table lists the clone carrying this TCR beta chain with a few counts. Its cognate antigen is unknown. Time point here: week 47, end of study. A 20-mer mutant IDH1 peptide at 300 ug was injected subcutaneously with topical imiquimod. This record comes from a study of a mutant IDH1 vaccine in newly diagnosed glioma. About the study: Vaccines were begun 4-6 weeks after radiotherapy alone, or with temozolomide cycles.

The CDR3 loop spans 14 amino acids. V gave up 3 bases and J gave up 8 bases; unmatched junction bases: 7. Germline CDR1 reads LNHDA; CDR2 reads SQIVND (reference sequence). Overall study results and limits: Any relationship between pseudoprogression and changes in top peripheral T cell clonotypes seemed absent.

TCRdb keeps only in-frame clones here, not all; method: immunoSEQ multiplex PCR. The data show tens of thousands of clones, around 83% seen once. The clonotype was recovered from a woman aged 45-65 years with glioma. The J gene is TRBJ1-2, the V gene TRBV19, with 9 bases that match TRBD1. This specimen consisted of PBMCs, obtained from a glioma patient whose treatment included an IDH1 peptide vaccine. CDR3 loop: CASSMAGDRVGYTF. In nucleotides, the CDR3 is TGTGCCAGTAGTATGGCAGGGGACAGGGTCGGCTACACCTTC.